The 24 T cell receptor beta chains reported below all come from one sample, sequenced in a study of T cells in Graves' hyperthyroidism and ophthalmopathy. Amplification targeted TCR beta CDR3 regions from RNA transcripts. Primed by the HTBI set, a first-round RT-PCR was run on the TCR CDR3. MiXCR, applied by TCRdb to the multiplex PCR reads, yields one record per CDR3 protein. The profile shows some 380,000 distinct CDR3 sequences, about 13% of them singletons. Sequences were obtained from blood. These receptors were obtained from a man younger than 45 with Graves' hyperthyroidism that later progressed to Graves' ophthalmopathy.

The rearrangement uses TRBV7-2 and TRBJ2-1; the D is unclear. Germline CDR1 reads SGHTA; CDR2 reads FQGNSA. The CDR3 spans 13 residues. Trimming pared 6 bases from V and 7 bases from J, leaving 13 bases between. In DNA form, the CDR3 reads TGTGCCAGCAGTCACTCTTGGGCGAATGAGCAGTTCTTC. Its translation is CASSHSWANEQFF.

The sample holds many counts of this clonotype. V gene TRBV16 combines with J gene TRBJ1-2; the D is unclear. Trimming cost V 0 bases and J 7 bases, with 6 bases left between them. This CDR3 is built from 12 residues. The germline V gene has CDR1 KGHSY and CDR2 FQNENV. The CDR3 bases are TGTGCCAGCAGCCAATCCGGGGTTGGCTACACCTTC. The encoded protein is CASSQSGVGYTF.

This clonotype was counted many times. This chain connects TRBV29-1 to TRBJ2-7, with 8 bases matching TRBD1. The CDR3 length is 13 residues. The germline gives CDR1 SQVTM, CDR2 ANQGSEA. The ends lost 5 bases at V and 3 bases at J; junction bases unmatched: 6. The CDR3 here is CSVSDRVGYEQYF. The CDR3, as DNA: TGCAGCGTTTCGGACAGGGTGGGCTACGAGCAGTACTTC.

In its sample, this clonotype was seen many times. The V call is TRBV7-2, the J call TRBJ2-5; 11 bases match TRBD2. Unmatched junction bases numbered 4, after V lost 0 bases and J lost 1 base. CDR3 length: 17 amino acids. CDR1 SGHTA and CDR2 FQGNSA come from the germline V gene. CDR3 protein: CASSLAGTSGGQETQYF. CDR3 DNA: TGTGCCAGCAGCTTAGCGGGGACTAGCGGTGGCCAAGAGACCCAGTACTTC.

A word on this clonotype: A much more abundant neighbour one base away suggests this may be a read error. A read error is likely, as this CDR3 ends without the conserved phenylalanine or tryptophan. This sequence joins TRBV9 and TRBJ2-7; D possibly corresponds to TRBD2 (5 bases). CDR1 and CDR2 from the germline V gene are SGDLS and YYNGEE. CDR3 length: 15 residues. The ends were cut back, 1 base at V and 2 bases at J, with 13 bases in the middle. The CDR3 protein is CASSVTPGTPYEQYL. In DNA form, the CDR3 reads TGTGCCAGCAGCGTAACTCCGGGAACCCCCTACGAGCAGTACCTC.

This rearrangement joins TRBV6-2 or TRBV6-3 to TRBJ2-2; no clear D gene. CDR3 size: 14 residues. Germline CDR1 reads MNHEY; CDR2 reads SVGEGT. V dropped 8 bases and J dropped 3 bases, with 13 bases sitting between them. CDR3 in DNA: TGTGCCAGCGGGTGGACCTACTACACCGGGGAGCTGTTTTTT. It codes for CASGWTYYTGELFF.

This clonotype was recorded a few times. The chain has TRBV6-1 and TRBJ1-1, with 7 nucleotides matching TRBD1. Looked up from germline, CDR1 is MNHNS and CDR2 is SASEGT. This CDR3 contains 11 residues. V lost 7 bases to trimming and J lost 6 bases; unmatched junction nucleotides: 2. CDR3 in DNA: TGTGCCAGCACCACAGGGGCTGAAGCTTTCTTT. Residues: CASTTGAEAFF.

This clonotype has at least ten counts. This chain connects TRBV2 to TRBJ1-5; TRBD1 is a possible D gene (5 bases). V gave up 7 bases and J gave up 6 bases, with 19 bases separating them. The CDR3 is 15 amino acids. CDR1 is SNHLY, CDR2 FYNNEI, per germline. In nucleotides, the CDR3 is TGTGCCAGCAATAGACACGCAGGGTCGGGTCAGCCCCAGCATTTT. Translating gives CASNRHAGSGQPQHF.

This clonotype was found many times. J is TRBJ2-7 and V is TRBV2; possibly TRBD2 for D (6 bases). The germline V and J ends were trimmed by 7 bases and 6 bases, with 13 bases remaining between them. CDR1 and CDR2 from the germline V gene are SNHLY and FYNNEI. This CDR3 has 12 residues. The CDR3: CASIVTGGEQYF. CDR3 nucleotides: TGTGCCAGCATCGTCACCGGGGGCGAGCAGTACTTC.

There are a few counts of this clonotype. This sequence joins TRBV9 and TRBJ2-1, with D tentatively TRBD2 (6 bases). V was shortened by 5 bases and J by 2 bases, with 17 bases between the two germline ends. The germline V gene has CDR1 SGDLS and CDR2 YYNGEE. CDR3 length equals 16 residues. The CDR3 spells CASSPPSRLAYNEQFF. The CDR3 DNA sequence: TGTGCCAGCAGTCCCCCCTCAAGACTAGCCTACAATGAGCAGTTCTTC.

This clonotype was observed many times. CDR3 residues: CASSLRWGLESYNEQFF. The CDR3 region has the DNA TGTGCCAGCAGCTTAAGATGGGGCCTTGAATCCTACAATGAGCAGTTCTTC. This chain connects TRBV7-9 to TRBJ2-1, with D possibly being TRBD1 (5 bases). The CDR3 is made up of 17 amino acids. Trimming took 2 bases from V and 1 from J, leaving 15 bases between them. Per the germline V gene, CDR1 is SEHNR and CDR2 is FQNEAQ (reference sequence).

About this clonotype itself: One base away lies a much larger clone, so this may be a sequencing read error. CDR3 amino acids: CASSPAKNIQYF. CDR3 DNA sequence: TGTGCCAGCAGCCCCGCCAAAAACATTCAGTACTTC. V gene TRBV5-5 combines with J gene TRBJ2-4; D gene unclear. CDR3 size: 12 residues. Germline V lookup: CDR1 SGHKS, CDR2 YYEKEE (reference sequence). V gave up 4 bases and J gave up 1 base, with 3 bases separating them.

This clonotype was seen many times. The CDR3 sequence is CASSIRQGTDTQYF. In DNA, the CDR3 is TGTGCCAGCAGTATCCGACAGGGGACAGATACGCAGTATTTT. The V call is TRBV2, the J call TRBJ2-3, with 8 bases identical to TRBD1. Germline V gene lookup returns CDR1 SNHLY and CDR2 FYNNEI. The CDR3 spans 14 residues. Losses at the gene ends were 5 bases for V and 3 bases for J; bases not matched to a gene: 4.

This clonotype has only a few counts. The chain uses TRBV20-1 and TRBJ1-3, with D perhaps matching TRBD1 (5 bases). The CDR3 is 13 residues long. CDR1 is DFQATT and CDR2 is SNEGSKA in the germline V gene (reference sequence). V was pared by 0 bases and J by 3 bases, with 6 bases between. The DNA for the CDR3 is TGCAGTGCTAGAGAGGGGGGTGGAAACACCATATATTTT. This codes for CSAREGGGNTIYF.

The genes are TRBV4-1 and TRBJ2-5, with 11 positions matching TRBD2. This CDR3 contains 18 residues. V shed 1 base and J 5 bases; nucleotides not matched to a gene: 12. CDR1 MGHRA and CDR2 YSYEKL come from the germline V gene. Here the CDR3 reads CASSQGLAGGQMFETQYF. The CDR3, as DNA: TGCGCCAGCAGCCAAGGGCTAGCGGGGGGCCAAATGTTTGAGACCCAGTACTTC.

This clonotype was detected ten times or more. The CDR3 DNA follows: TGCGCCAGCAGCATAGACCCACAGTCTAGTCAGCCCCAGCATTTT. It codes for CASSIDPQSSQPQHF. The rearrangement joins TRBV5-1 to TRBJ1-5; D not resolved. V was shortened by 4 bases and J by 6 bases, with 17 bases between the two germline ends. Germline lookup yields CDR1 SGHRS and CDR2 YFSETQ. CDR3 length: 15 residues.

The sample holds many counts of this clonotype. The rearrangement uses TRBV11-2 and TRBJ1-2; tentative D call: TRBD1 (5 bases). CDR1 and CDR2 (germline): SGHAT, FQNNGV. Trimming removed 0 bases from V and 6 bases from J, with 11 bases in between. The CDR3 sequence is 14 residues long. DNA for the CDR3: TGTGCCAGCAGCTTAGAGGGGCCCTTTAATGGCTACACCTTC. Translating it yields CASSLEGPFNGYTF.

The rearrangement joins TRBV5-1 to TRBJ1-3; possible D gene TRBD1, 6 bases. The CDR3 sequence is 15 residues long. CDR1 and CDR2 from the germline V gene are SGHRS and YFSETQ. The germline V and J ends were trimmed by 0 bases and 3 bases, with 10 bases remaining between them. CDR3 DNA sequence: TGCGCCAGCAGCTTGGGTCGGGGGCTTGGAAACACCATATATTTT. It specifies CASSLGRGLGNTIYF.

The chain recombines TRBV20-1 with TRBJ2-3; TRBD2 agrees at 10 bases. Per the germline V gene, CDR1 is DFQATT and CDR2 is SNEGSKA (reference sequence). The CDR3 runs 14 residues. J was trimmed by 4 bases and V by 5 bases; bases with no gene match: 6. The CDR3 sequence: CSASLAGRPDTQYF. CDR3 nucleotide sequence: TGCAGTGCTTCACTAGCGGGGCGCCCAGATACGCAGTATTTT.

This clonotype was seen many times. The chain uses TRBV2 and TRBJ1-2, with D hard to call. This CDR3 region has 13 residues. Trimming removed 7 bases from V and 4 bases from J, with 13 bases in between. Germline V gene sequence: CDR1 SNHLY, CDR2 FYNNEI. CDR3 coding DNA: TGTGCCAGCACCCCACAGAGATCCTATGGCTACACCTTC. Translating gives CASTPQRSYGYTF.

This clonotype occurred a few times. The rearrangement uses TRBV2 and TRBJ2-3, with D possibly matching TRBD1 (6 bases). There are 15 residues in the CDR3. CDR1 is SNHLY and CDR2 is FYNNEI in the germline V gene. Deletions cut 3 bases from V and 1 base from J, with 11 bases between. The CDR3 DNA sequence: TGTGCCAGCAGTGATATGGGGGCCGGCACAGATACGCAGTATTTT. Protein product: CASSDMGAGTDTQYF. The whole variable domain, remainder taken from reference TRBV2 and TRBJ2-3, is EPEVTQTPSHQVTQMGQEVILRCVPISNHLYFYWYRQILGQKVEFLVSFYNNEISEKSEIFDDQFSVERPDGSNFTLKIRSTKLEDSAMYFCASSDMGAGTDTQYFGPGTRLTVL.

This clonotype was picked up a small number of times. The DNA for the CDR3 is TGTGCCAGCAGCTTGGTCAGGGCTTCCTACGAGCAGTACTTC. Translated: CASSLVRASYEQYF. V is TRBV11-3 and J is TRBJ2-7; a possible D gene is TRBD1 (5 bases). This CDR3 has 14 residues. CDR1 is SGHNT and CDR2 is YENEEA in the germline V gene. Trimming took 3 bases from V and 1 from J, leaving 10 bases between them. Combining the CDR3 with reference TRBV11-3 and TRBJ2-7 gives the whole variable domain EAGVVQSPRYKIIEKKQPVAFWCNPISGHNTLYWYLQNLGQGPELLIRYENEEAVDDSQLPKDRFSAERLKGVDSTLKIQPAELGDSAVYLCASSLVRASYEQYFGPGTRLTVT.

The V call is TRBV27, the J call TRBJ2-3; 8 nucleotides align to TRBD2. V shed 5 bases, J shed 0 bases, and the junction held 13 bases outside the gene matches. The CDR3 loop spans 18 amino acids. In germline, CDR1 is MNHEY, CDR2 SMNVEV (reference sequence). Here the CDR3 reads CASSDLKVAGPSTDTQYF. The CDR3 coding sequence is TGTGCCAGCAGTGACCTGAAGGTAGCGGGGCCTAGCACAGATACGCAGTATTTT.

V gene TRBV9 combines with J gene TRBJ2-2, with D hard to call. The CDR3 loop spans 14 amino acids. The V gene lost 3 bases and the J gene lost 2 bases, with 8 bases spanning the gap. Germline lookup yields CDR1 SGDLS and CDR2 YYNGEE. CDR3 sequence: CASSDGINTGELFF. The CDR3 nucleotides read TGTGCCAGCAGCGACGGCATAAACACCGGGGAGCTGTTTTTT.